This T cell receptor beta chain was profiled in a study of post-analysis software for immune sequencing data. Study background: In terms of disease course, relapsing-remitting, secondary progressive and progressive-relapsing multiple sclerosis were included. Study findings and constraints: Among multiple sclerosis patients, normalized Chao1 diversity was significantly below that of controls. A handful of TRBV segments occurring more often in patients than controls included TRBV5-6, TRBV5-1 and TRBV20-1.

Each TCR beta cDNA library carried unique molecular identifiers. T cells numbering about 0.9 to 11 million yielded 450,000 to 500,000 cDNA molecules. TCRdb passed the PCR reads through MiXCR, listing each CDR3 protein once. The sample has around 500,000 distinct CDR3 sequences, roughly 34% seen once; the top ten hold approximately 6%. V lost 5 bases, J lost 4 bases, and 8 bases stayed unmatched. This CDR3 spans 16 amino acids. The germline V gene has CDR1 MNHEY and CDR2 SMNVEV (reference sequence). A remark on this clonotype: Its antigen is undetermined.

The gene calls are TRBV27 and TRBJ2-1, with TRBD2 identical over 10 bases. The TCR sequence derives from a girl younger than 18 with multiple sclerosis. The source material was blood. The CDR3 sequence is CASSHQLAGRYNEQFF. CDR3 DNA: TGTGCCAGCAGTCACCAACTAGCGGGGAGGTACAATGAGCAGTTCTTC.